The T cell receptor beta chain described here comes from a study of T cell clonotyping in hematopoietic cell transplantation. Data came from immunoSEQ multiplex PCR; TCRdb stores just in-frame clones and leaves some out. The data contain some 45,000 clones, around 84% of them singletons. Per the germline V gene, CDR1 is SGHVS and CDR2 is FNYEAQ. The CDR3 has 14 amino acids. V lost 4 bases and J 5 bases, leaving 12 bases between the germline ends. Time point specified: recipient sample about 28 days before transplant, after cytoreduction. Samples: about 28 days before transplant, then days 30, 100 and 180 after.

This clonotype was sampled from a man between 60 and 75 years old with myelodysplastic syndrome. Some clones in this sample may be carry-over from other donors' samples. V gene TRBV7-6 combines with J gene TRBJ1-5, with D possibly TRBD1 on 5 matching bases. This sample comprised peripheral blood mononuclear cells, obtained before stem cell transplant. The CDR3: CASSSGSRDQPQHF. The DNA of the CDR3 is TGTGCCAGCAGCTCCGGGAGCAGGGATCAGCCCCAGCATTTT. The full variable domain, rest sourced from reference TRBV7-6 and TRBJ1-5, is GAGVSQSPRYKVTKRGQDVALRCDPISGHVSLYWYRQALGQGPEFLTYFNYEAQQDKSGLPNDRFSAERPEGSISTLTIQRTEQRDSAMYRCASSSGSRDQPQHFGDGTRLSIL.